The clone carrying this T cell receptor beta chain was observed once. Its antigen is unidentified. Germline assignment: CDR1 MNHNS and CDR2 SASEGT. Trimming took 10 bases from V and 3 from J; bases not matched to a gene: 5. This CDR3 has 13 amino acids. The investigators split CD4+ cells into a CD45RA+ naive subset and a CD45RA-negative memory subset. This specimen belongs to a study of shared clonotypes between healthy human individuals. Study-level results: Memory subsets had estimated richness that was generally smaller than that of naive subsets. The sampled material consisted only of blood, and tissue repertoires are likely to differ. All-four-donor shared clonotypes had higher generation probabilities than non-shared clonotypes did.

Method: immunoSEQ multiplex PCR; TCRdb's copy keeps in-frame clones and lacks some. The sample has roughly 1,500,000 clones; 95% to 99% are singletons. V gene TRBV6-1 combines with J gene TRBJ2-3; 9 nucleotides match TRBD1. Sequences were obtained from naive CD4+ T cells sorted from blood. Subset reported: CD45RA+ positively selected. The sequence was obtained from a man aged 30 to 39 in good health. The CDR3 spells CATETGGTDTQYF. In DNA form, the CDR3 reads TGTGCCACCGAGACAGGGGGTACAGATACGCAGTATTTT.